This T cell receptor (beta chain) was obtained from a study of blood T cell repertoires in COVID-19. Study-level information: The cDNA or gDNA used as material had been derived from T cells, B-cell-depleted T cells, or PBMCs.

Methods used by the authors: Estimated nucleated cell counts came from reference gene primer amplification. The protocol was immunoSEQ multiplex PCR, while the TCRdb copy is restricted to in-frame clones and leaves out a portion. For V, J and clone size, that table is used; D and trimming come from the DNA. The sample has about 480,000 clones; approximately 91% are singletons. CDR3 length equals 17 residues. Per germline, CDR1 SNHLY and CDR2 FYNNEI. V shed 0 bases and J shed 4 bases, with 18 bases lying between them. The chain joins TRBV2 to TRBJ1-1, with D perhaps TRBD1 (5 bases). Sequencing was done on a sample of peripheral blood. The sequence was obtained from a woman in her 50s with COVID-19, enrolled during active disease. CDR3 in DNA: TGTGCCAGCAGTGAAGCGTTTACGGGTCGCGGGACCACTGAAGCTTTCTTT. It yields the protein CASSEAFTGRGTTEAFF.